Presented here are 8 T cell receptor beta chains from one specimen sequenced in a study of T cells in Graves' hyperthyroidism and ophthalmopathy. The source material, RNA transcripts, was used to amplify TCR beta CDR3 regions. When the TCR CDR3 underwent first-round RT-PCR, the HTBI primer set was used. Each CDR3 protein gets one entry after TCRdb re-called the multiplex PCR reads with MiXCR. In the table there are about 590,000 distinct CDR3 sequences, approximately 15% of which are singletons. The sequenced material came from blood. The receptors come from a woman younger than 35 with Graves' ophthalmopathy.

This clonotype appeared many times. The gene calls are TRBV27 and TRBJ2-7; D assignment may be TRBD1 or TRBD2 (5 bases each). The V gene's germline CDR1 is MNHEY and CDR2 SMNVEV (reference sequence). CDR3 size: 12 residues. The ends were cut back, 10 bases at V and 2 bases at J, with 12 bases in the middle. CDR3 residues: CATRDGPYEQYF. CDR3 bases: TGTGCCACTCGGGACGGGCCCTACGAGCAGTACTTC.

This clonotype was observed many times. The chain uses TRBV9 and TRBJ2-7, with 8 nucleotides matching TRBD1. The J segment lost 3 bases and the V segment lost 7 bases, leaving 6 bases of the junction unmatched. CDR1 is SGDLS, CDR2 YYNGEE, per germline. The CDR3 loop spans 13 amino acids. The CDR3 DNA sequence: TGTGCCAGCGGACAGGGCGGTGGCTACGAGCAGTACTTC. It specifies CASGQGGGYEQYF.

Ten or more counts support this clonotype. The V call is TRBV11-3, the J call TRBJ2-3; D assignment may be TRBD1 or TRBD2 (5 bases each). Per the germline V gene, CDR1 is SGHNT and CDR2 is YENEEA. The V end lost 5 bases, the J end lost 6 bases, and 9 bases lay between the germline ends. The CDR3 runs to 12 residues. The CDR3 loop reads CASSLWGDTQYF. As DNA, the CDR3 is TGTGCCAGCAGCCTTTGGGGGGATACGCAGTATTTT.

At least ten counts were recorded for this clonotype. The chain joins TRBV20-1 to TRBJ1-2, with a tentative D call TRBD1 (5 bases). From germline, CDR1 is DFQATT and CDR2 SNEGSKA (reference sequence). The CDR3 runs to 14 residues. V lost 0 bases, J lost 4 bases, and 12 bases lay in between. DNA for the CDR3: TGCAGTGCTAGAGAGGAGGGGCGTGGCTATGGCTACACCTTC. The encoded protein is CSAREEGRGYGYTF.

This clonotype was picked up a small number of times. The chain carries TRBV3-1 and TRBJ2-7; TRBD1 aligns across 8 bases. From germline, CDR1 is LGHDT and CDR2 YNNKEL (reference sequence). There are 15 residues in the CDR3. The trim removed 1 base at V and 6 bases at J, leaving 8 bases unmatched. The CDR3 region has the DNA TGTGCCAGCAGCCAAGGAGGACAGGGTGGGGGCGAGCAGTACTTC. This sequence encodes CASSQGGQGGGEQYF.

In this sample, this clonotype turned up many times. The chain combines TRBV7-2 with TRBJ2-1; 12 nucleotides agree with TRBD2. The CDR3 covers 20 residues. In germline, CDR1 is SGHTA, CDR2 FQGNSA. With 3 bases clipped from V and 0 bases from J, the junction kept 12 bases outside the gene matches. CDR3: CASSFPLAGGPTSSYNEQFF. The CDR3 DNA reads TGTGCCAGCAGCTTCCCCCTAGCGGGAGGGCCGACGAGCTCCTACAATGAGCAGTTCTTC.

This clonotype was recorded at least ten times. This rearrangement joins TRBV7-2 to TRBJ2-7, with 7 positions matching TRBD2. Trimming at V came to 5 bases and at J to 5 bases, leaving 9 bases not matched to a gene. Germline values: CDR1 SGHTA, CDR2 FQGNSA. The CDR3 runs to 14 residues. CDR3 in DNA: TGTGCCAGCAGCCCATTGGGGGGGACGGACGAGCAGTACTTC. Its translation is CASSPLGGTDEQYF.

The V gene is TRBV11-2, the J gene TRBJ2-7, with 10 positions matching TRBD2. This CDR3 has 13 residues. V gave up 5 bases and J gave up 5 bases; unmatched junction bases: 3. CDR1 and CDR2 from the germline V gene are SGHAT and FQNNGV. In DNA form, the CDR3 reads TGTGCCAGCAGCCTCGGGACTAGCGACGAGCAGTACTTC. Translation: CASSLGTSDEQYF.